This T cell receptor beta chain comes out of a study of shared clonotypes between healthy human individuals. Germline values: CDR1 LGHNT, CDR2 FRNRAP. The CDR3 has 13 residues. V dropped 2 bases and J dropped 2 bases, with 7 bases sitting between them. Only in-frame clones appear in the TCRdb table, and some are missing; sequencing was by immunoSEQ multiplex PCR. Altogether around 2.3 million clones are present, 95% being singletons, with the ten largest covering approximately 0.13%. Sequenced: naive CD4+ T cells sorted from blood. Subset described: CD45RA+ positively selected. The TCR comes from a man in his late teens or twenties in good health. The chain employs TRBV12-5 and TRBJ2-7; no clear D gene. CDR3 sequence: CASGLSGPYEQYF. Here the CDR3 DNA reads TGTGCTAGTGGTTTGTCAGGTCCCTACGAGCAGTACTTC.